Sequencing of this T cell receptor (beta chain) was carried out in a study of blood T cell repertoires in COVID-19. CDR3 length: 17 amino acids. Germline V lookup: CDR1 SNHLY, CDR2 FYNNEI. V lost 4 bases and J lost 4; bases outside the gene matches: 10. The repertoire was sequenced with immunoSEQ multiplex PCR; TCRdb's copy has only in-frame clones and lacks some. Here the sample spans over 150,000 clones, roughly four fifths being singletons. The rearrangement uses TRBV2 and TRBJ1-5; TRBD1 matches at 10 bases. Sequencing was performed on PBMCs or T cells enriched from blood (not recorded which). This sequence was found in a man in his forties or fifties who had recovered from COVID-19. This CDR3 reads CASSVPGQGLMNQPQHF. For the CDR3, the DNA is TGTGCCAGCAGTGTCCCGGGACAGGGGTTGATGAATCAGCCCCAGCATTTT.